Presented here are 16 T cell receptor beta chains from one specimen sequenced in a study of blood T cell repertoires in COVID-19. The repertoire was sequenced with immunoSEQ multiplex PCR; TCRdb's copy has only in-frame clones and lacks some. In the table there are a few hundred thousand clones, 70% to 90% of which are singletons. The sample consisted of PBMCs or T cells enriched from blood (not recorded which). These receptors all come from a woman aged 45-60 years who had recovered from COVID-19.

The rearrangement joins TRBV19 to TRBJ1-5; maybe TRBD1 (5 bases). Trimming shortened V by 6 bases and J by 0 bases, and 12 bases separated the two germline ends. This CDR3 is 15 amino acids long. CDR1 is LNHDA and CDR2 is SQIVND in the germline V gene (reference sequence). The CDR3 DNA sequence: TGTGCCAGTAGAAATACAGGTTATAGCAATCAGCCCCAGCATTTT. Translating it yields CASRNTGYSNQPQHF.

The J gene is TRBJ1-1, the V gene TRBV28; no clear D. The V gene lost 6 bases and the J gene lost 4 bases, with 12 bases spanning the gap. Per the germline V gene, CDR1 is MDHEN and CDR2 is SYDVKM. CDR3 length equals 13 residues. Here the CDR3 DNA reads TGTGCCAGCAGCCCGTACAGTGCCACTGAAGCTTTCTTT. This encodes CASSPYSATEAFF.

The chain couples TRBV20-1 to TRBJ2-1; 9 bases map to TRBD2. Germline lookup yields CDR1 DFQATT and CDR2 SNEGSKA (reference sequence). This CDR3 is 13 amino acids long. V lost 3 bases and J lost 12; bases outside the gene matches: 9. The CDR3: CSASAVAGAGQFF. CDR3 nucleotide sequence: TGCAGTGCTAGTGCGGTAGCGGGAGCGGGGCAGTTCTTC.

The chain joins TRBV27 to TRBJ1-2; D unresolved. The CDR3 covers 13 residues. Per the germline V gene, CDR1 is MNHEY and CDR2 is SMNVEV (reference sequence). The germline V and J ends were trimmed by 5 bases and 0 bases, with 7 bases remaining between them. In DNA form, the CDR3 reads TGTGCCAGCAGTCGAACAGCTAACTATGGCTACACCTTC. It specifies CASSRTANYGYTF.

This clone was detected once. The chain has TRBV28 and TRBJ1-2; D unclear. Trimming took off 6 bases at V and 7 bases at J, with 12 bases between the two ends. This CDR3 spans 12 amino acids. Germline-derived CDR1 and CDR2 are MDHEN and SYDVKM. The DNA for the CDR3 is TGTGCCAGCAGCACACAGTTAAGTGGCTACACCTTC. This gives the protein CASSTQLSGYTF.

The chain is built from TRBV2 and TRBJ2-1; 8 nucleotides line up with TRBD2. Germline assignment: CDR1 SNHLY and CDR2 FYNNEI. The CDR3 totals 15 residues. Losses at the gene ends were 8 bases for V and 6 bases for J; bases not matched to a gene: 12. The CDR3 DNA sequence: TGTGCCAGCGGTAGCGGGGCCCACGACCTCAATGAGCAGTTCTTC. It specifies CASGSGAHDLNEQFF.

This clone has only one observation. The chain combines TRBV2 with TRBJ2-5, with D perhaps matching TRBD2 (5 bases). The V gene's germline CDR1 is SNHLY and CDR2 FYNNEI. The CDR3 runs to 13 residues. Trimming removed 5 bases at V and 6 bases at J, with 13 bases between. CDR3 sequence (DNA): TGTGCCAGCAGTTCAGCGGTCCGGCAGACCCAGTACTTC. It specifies CASSSAVRQTQYF.

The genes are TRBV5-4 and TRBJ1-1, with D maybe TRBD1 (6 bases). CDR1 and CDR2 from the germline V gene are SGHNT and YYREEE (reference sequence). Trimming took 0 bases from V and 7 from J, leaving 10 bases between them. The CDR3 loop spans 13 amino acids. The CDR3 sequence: CASSLAGVGEAFF. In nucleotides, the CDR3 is TGTGCCAGCAGCTTGGCAGGGGTCGGTGAAGCTTTCTTT. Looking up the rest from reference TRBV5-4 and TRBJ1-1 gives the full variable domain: ETGVTQSPTHLIKTRGQQVTLRCSSQSGHNTVSWYQQALGQGPQFIFQYYREEENGRGNFPPRFSGLQFPNYSSELNVNALELDDSALYLCASSLAGVGEAFFGQGTRLTVV.

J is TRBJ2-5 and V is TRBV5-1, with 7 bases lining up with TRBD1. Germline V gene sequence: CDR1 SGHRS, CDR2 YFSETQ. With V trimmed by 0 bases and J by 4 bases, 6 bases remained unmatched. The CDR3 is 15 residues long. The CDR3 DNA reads TGCGCCAGCAGCTTGGGACAGGGTACGGGAGAGACCCAGTACTTC. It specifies CASSLGQGTGETQYF.

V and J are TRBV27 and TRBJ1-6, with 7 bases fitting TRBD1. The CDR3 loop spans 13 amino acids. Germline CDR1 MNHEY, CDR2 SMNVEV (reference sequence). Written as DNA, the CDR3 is TGTTTAACCGGGACAGTCTATAATTCACCCCTCCACTTT. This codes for CLTGTVYNSPLHF.

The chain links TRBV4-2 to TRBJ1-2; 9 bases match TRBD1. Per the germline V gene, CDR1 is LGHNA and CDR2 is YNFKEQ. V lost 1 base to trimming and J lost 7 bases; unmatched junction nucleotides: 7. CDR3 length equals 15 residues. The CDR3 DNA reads TGTGCCAGCAGCCAAGTAGGGACAGGGAAAGGTGGCTACACCTTC. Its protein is CASSQVGTGKGGYTF.

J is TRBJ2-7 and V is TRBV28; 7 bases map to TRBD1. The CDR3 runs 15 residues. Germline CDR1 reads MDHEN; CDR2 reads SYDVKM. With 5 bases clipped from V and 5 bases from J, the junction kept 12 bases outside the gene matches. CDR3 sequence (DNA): TGTGCCAGCAGTACCTACAGGGGCTCATGGGACGAGCAGTACTTC. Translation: CASSTYRGSWDEQYF.

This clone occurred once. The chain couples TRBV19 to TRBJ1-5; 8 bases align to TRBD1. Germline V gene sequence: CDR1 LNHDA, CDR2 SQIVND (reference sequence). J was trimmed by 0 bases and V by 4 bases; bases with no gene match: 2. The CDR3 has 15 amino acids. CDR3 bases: TGTGCCAGTAGTAAGGGACAGGCTAGCAATCAGCCCCAGCATTTT. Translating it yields CASSKGQASNQPQHF.

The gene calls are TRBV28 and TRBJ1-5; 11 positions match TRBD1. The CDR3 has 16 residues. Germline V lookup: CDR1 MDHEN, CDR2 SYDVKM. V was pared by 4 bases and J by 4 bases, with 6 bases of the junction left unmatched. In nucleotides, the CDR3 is TGTGCCAGCAGTTCTACCGGGACAGGGGGGAATCAGCCCCAGCATTTT. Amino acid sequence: CASSSTGTGGNQPQHF.

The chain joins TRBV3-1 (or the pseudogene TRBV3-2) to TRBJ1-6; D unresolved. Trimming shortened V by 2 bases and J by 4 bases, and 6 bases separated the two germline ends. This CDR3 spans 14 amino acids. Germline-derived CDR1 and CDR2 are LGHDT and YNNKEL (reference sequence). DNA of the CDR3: TGTGCCAGCAGCCAACGGGTTTATAATTCACCCCTCCACTTT. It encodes CASSQRVYNSPLHF.

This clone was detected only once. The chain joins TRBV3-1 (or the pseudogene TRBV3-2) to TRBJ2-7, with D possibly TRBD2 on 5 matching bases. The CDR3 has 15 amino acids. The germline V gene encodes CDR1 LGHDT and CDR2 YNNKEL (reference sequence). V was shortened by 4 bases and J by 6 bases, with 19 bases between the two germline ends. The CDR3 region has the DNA TGTGCCAGCAGCCTGGGGAGCGGTTACCTCCTCGAGCAGTACTTC. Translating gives CASSLGSGYLLEQYF.